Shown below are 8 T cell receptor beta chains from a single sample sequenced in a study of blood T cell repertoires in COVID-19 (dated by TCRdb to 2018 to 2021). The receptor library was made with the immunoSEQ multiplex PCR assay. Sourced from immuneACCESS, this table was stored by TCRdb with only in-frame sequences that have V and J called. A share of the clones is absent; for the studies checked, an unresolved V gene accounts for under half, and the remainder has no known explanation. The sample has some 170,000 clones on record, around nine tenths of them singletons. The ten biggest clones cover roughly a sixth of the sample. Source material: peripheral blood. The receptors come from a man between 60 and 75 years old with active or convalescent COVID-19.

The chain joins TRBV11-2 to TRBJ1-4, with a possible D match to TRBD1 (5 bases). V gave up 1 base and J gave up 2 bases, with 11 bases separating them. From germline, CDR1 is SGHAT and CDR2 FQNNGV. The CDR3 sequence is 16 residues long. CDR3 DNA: TGTGCCAGCAGCTTAGCAGGGAGGTCGACTAATGAAAAACTGTTTTTT. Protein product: CASSLAGRSTNEKLFF. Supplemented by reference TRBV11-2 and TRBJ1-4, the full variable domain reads EAGVAQSPRYKIIEKRQSVAFWCNPISGHATLYWYQQILGQGPKLLIQFQNNGVVDDSQLPKDRFSAERLKGVDSTLKIQPAKLEDSAVYLCASSLAGRSTNEKLFFGSGTQLSVL.

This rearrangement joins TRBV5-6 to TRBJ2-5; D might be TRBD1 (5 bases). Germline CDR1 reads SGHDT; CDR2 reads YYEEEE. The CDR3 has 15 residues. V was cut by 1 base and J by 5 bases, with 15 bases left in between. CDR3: CASSLLHRSRETQYF. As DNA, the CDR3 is TGTGCCAGCAGCTTGTTGCACAGGTCGAGGGAGACCCAGTACTTC.

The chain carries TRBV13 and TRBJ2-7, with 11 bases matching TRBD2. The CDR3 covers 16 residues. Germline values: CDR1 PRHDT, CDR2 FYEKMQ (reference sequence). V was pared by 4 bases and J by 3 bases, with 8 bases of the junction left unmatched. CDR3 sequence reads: CASSSRLAGHVYEQYF. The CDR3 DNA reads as TGTGCCAGCAGCTCCAGACTAGCGGGACATGTCTACGAGCAGTACTTC.

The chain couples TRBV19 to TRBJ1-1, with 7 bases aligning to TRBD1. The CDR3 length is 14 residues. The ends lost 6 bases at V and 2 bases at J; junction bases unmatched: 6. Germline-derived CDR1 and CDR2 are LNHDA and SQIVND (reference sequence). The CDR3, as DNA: TGTGCCAGTAGGGGACAGCCCCATAACACTGAAGCTTTCTTT. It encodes CASRGQPHNTEAFF.

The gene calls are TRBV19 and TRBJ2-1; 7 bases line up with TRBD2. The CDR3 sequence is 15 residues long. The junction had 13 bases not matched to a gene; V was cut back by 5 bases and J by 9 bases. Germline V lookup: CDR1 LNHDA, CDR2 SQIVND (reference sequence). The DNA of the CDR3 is TGTGCCAGTAGTCCCCCGGGGGGTATGTACGTTGAGCAGTTCTTC. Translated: CASSPPGGMYVEQFF.

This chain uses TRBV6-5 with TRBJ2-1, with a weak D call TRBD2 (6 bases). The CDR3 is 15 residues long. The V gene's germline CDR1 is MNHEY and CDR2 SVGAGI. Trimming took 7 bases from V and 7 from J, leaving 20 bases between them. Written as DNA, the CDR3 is TGTGCCAGCATCGGAGGGGCCGTCAGTTGGAATGAGCAGTTCTTC. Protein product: CASIGGAVSWNEQFF.

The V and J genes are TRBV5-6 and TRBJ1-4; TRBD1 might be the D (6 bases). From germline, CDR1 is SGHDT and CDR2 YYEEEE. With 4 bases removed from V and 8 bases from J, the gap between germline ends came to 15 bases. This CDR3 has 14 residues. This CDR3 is CASSKTGVREKLFF. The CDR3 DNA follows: TGTGCCAGCAGCAAGACAGGTGTTCGGGAAAAACTGTTTTTT.

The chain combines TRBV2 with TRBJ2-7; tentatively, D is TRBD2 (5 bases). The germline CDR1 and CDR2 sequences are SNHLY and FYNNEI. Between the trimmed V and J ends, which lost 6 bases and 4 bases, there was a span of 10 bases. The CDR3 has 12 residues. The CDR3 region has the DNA TGTGCCAGCAGGCGGGTTAGGTACGAGCAGTACTTC. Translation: CASRRVRYEQYF.